The T cell receptor beta chain described here comes from a study of graft-versus-host responses after intestinal transplantation. Germline lookup yields CDR1 MDHEN and CDR2 SYDVKM. The CDR3 covers 15 residues. Trimming removed 5 bases from V and 5 bases from J, with 15 bases in between. Clones were read by immunoSEQ multiplex PCR, and TCRdb kept only the in-frame ones, dropping some. The sample has around 6,600 clones, roughly a quarter seen once. Stimulators, approximately 200,000 irradiated and violet-dye-labeled cells, were plated with approximately 200,000 CFSE-labeled responder cells. This clone qualifies as medium-sized.

This receptor was identified in a human patient who was an organ donor for intestinal transplantation. V usage is TRBV28 and J usage is TRBJ1-4, with D hard to call. The sequenced sample was alloreactive CD8+ T cells from a mixed lymphocyte reaction culture, obtained before transplantation. The subset here: CFSE-low proliferating T cells sorted from approximately six-day pre-transplant mixed lymphocyte reaction (GvH or HvG direction). The DNA for the CDR3 is TGTGCCAGCAGTCCCAGCGCAGCTCCAAATGAAAAACTGTTTTTT. Translated, it gives CASSPSAAPNEKLFF.